One sample yielded the 9 T cell receptor beta chains listed below, sequenced in a study of blood T cells in healthy people across ages. Using a J-beta primer mix together with a sample-barcoded 5' primer, a second PCR was run for about 6 to 11 cycles. TCRdb ran MiXCR on the 5' RACE reads and lists one entry per CDR3 protein. The profile covers 750,000 to 950,000 distinct CDR3 sequences, with about 53% appearing a single time and under 50% taken by the ten largest. Sequenced: blood. Receptors were obtained from a man of 80 years or more in good health.

The V gene is TRBV7-2, the J gene TRBJ1-1, with TRBD1 matching over 8 bases. The germline V gene has CDR1 SGHTA and CDR2 FQGNSA. The ends lost 2 bases at V and 0 bases at J; junction bases unmatched: 8. The CDR3 is 17 residues long. CDR3 in DNA: TGTGCCAGCAGCTTACCAACAGGGGGGCCTTTGAACACTGAAGCTTTCTTT. Translation gives CASSLPTGGPLNTEAFF.

The chain couples TRBV3-1 to TRBJ2-4, with 9 nucleotides matching TRBD1. Looked up from germline, CDR1 is LGHDT and CDR2 is YNNKEL (reference sequence). CDR3 length: 11 residues. V trimming: 3 bases; J trimming: 13 bases; junction bases outside the gene matches: 1. Here the CDR3 DNA reads TGTGCCAGCAGCCAGGGGACAGGGCAGTACTTC. Protein product: CASSQGTGQYF.

This clonotype was counted only a few times. For the CDR3, the DNA is TGTGCCAGCAGACAAACAGGGGTTCGGGAGACCCAGTACTTC. Residues: CASRQTGVRETQYF. V and J are TRBV3-1 and TRBJ2-5, with 7 bases that match TRBD1. V gave up 6 bases and J gave up 5 bases; unmatched junction bases: 9. Germline V gives CDR1 LGHDT, CDR2 YNNKEL (reference sequence). This CDR3 has 14 residues.

The chain is built from TRBV5-1 and TRBJ2-5; TRBD2 matches 8 bases. Germline CDR1 reads SGHRS; CDR2 reads YFSETQ. There are 15 residues in the CDR3. Trimming removed 4 bases from V and 0 bases from J; junction bases left unmatched: 5. The CDR3 loop is CASSPSGSYQETQYF. The DNA for the CDR3 is TGCGCCAGCAGCCCCAGCGGGAGCTACCAAGAGACCCAGTACTTC.

This chain joins TRBV11-2 and TRBJ2-1, with TRBD2 matching 10 bases. CDR1 and CDR2 (germline): SGHAT, FQNNGV. This CDR3 comprises 15 residues. Unmatched junction bases numbered 9, after V lost 6 bases and J lost 7 bases. DNA for the CDR3: TGTGCCAGCAGAGGGGCAGCGGGAGGGCCAAATGAGCAGTTCTTC. This codes for CASRGAAGGPNEQFF.

This clonotype was observed a handful of times. The genes are TRBV27 and TRBJ2-7; D gene uncertain. Germline CDR1 is MNHEY and CDR2 is SMNVEV (reference sequence). This CDR3 is 11 amino acids long. V was pared by 6 bases and J by 6 bases, with 9 bases between. This chain's CDR3 is CASRLSGEQYF. The CDR3 region has the DNA TGTGCCAGCAGACTCTCCGGCGAGCAGTACTTC.

This clonotype appeared a few times. The chain combines TRBV2 with TRBJ2-3; TRBD2 matches 8 bases. The germline CDR1 and CDR2 sequences are SNHLY and FYNNEI. V gave up 4 bases and J gave up 5 bases; unmatched junction bases: 2. The CDR3 runs to 13 residues. In DNA, the CDR3 is TGTGCCAGCAGTGTCCTAGCGGGAGATACGCAGTATTTT. Amino acids: CASSVLAGDTQYF.

The chain recombines TRBV5-1 with TRBJ2-5; D is perhaps TRBD1 (5 bases). Per germline, CDR1 SGHRS and CDR2 YFSETQ. This CDR3 spans 16 amino acids. Trimming cost V 3 bases and J 0 bases, with 15 bases left between them. The CDR3 loop is CASSWGHGQYQETQYF. In DNA, the CDR3 is TGCGCCAGCAGCTGGGGTCATGGACAATACCAAGAGACCCAGTACTTC.

The J gene is TRBJ2-4, the V gene TRBV20-1; D not certain. Germline V gene data show CDR1 as DFQATT and CDR2 as SNEGSKA (reference sequence). V lost 6 bases and J lost 0, with 12 bases in between. The CDR3 extends over 14 amino acids. The CDR3 nucleotides are TGCAGTGCAAGGATCTCCCTAGCCAAAAACATTCAGTACTTC. Translating it yields CSARISLAKNIQYF.